A selection of T cell receptor beta chains follows, all from one sample in a study of CD8+ T cells in alopecia areata. Profiled with immunoSEQ multiplex PCR; TCRdb holds only in-frame clones, not every one. The table lists more than 150,000 clones, around 56% of them singletons. Here the sequenced sample was CD4+ T cells sorted from blood, taken at week 4, from a patient treated with tofacitinib. Receptors originate from a human donor with alopecia areata. Each CDR3 is given with its conserved first and last residue. D genes are given only for firm matches. Clone size is stated in some rows and not others, as once, few, many or a class when expanded.

abundance: NA
d_gene: NA
j_gene: TRBJ2-5
v_gene: TRBV30
CDR3nt: TGTGCCTGGAGTGTGGTGCGGCCGGAGGAGACCCAGTACTTC
CDR3aa: CAWSVVRPEETQYF

abundance: NA
d_gene: NA
j_gene: TRBJ1-6
v_gene: TRBV7-2
CDR3nt: TGTGCCAGCAGCTTAGGTGAGCAGTCACCCCTCCACTTT
CDR3aa: CASSLGEQSPLHF

abundance: NA
d_gene: NA
j_gene: TRBJ1-2
v_gene: TRBV28
CDR3nt: TGTGCCAGCAGTTTAGGAGTGTGGACTAACTATGGCTACACCTTC
CDR3aa: CASSLGVWTNYGYTF

abundance: few
d_gene: NA
j_gene: TRBJ2-6
v_gene: TRBV2
CDR3nt: TGTGCCAGCAGTCCACGACGGATCTCTGGGGCCAACGTCCTGACTTTC
CDR3aa: CASSPRRISGANVLTF

abundance: NA
d_gene: TRBD1
j_gene: TRBJ1-4
v_gene: TRBV29-1
CDR3nt: TGCAGCGTTGTCCTTTTGGACAGGGAGACTGAAAAACTGTTTTTT
CDR3aa: CSVVLLDRETEKLFF

abundance: NA
d_gene: NA
j_gene: TRBJ1-2
v_gene: TRBV14
CDR3nt: TGTGCCAGCAGCCAGCCGGGCAGCTATGGCTACACCTTC
CDR3aa: CASSQPGSYGYTF

abundance: once
d_gene: NA
j_gene: TRBJ1-2
v_gene: TRBV28
CDR3nt: TGTGCCAGCAGGGATACAGTAGTCTATGGCTACACCTTC
CDR3aa: CASRDTVVYGYTF

abundance: NA
d_gene: NA
j_gene: TRBJ1-1
v_gene: TRBV30
CDR3nt: TGTGCCTGGAGCCCACTTCCGGAAGAGGCCACTGAAGCTTTCTTT
CDR3aa: CAWSPLPEEATEAFF

abundance: few
d_gene: NA
j_gene: TRBJ2-1
v_gene: TRBV11-2
CDR3nt: TGTGCCAGCAGCCAAGACAGGTGGGGCTACAATGAGCAGTTCTTC
CDR3aa: CASSQDRWGYNEQFF

abundance: few
d_gene: TRBD1
j_gene: TRBJ1-3
v_gene: TRBV7-2
CDR3nt: TGTGCCAGCAGCCCCACAGGGGGTAACTCTGGAAACACCATATATTTT
CDR3aa: CASSPTGGNSGNTIYF

abundance: NA
d_gene: NA
j_gene: TRBJ1-1
v_gene: TRBV7-9
CDR3nt: TGTGCCAGCAGCTTTGATCGACTTGAAGCTTTCTTT
CDR3aa: CASSFDRLEAFF

abundance: once
d_gene: TRBD1
j_gene: TRBJ1-2
v_gene: TRBV28
CDR3nt: TGTGCCAGCAGTCTTGGACAGGGGAGCTATGGCTACACCTTC
CDR3aa: CASSLGQGSYGYTF

abundance: few
d_gene: NA
j_gene: TRBJ2-1
v_gene: TRBV4-2
CDR3nt: TGTGCCAGCAGAGGGCTAGCCGACTACAATGAGCAGTTCTTC
CDR3aa: CASRGLADYNEQFF

abundance: NA
d_gene: NA
j_gene: TRBJ1-1
v_gene: TRBV27
CDR3nt: TGTGCCAGCAGTCCGACAGGCACGAACACTGAAGCTTTCTTT
CDR3aa: CASSPTGTNTEAFF

abundance: few
d_gene: NA
j_gene: TRBJ1-2
v_gene: TRBV5-6
CDR3nt: TGTGCCAGCAGCCCACCCAGGGGTTCCTATGGCTACACCTTC
CDR3aa: CASSPPRGSYGYTF

abundance: NA
d_gene: NA
j_gene: TRBJ1-5
v_gene: TRBV19
CDR3nt: TGTGCCAGTAGCGCCCGGACAGCGAGCAATCAGCCCCAGCATTTT
CDR3aa: CASSARTASNQPQHF

abundance: NA
d_gene: TRBD2
j_gene: TRBJ2-5
v_gene: TRBV11-2
CDR3nt: TGTGCCAGCAGCTTAGATAGCTTAGCGGGGGACCAAGAGACCCAGTACTTC
CDR3aa: CASSLDSLAGDQETQYF

abundance: NA
d_gene: NA
j_gene: TRBJ1-1
v_gene: TRBV29-1
CDR3nt: TGCAGCGTTTTCCAGCCCCTTACAAGAACTGAAGCTTTCTTT
CDR3aa: CSVFQPLTRTEAFF

abundance: NA
d_gene: NA
j_gene: TRBJ2-6
v_gene: TRBV6-5
CDR3nt: TGTGCCAGCAGCCCCGGCCGCGGCGGGGCCAACGTCCTGACTTTC
CDR3aa: CASSPGRGGANVLTF

abundance: NA
d_gene: NA
j_gene: TRBJ2-7
v_gene: TRBV5-6
CDR3nt: TGTGCCAGCAGCACGAGGGGTTACGAGCAGTACTTC
CDR3aa: CASSTRGYEQYF

abundance: NA
d_gene: NA
j_gene: TRBJ2-5
v_gene: TRBV19
CDR3nt: TGTGCCAGTAGTAGTGGGGCTCAAGAGACCCAGTACTTC
CDR3aa: CASSSGAQETQYF

abundance: few
d_gene: NA
j_gene: TRBJ1-4
v_gene: TRBV14
CDR3nt: TGTGCCAGCAGCCAAGCCTACCGGGACACCGGGGAAAAACTGTTTTTT
CDR3aa: CASSQAYRDTGEKLFF

abundance: NA
d_gene: TRBD1
j_gene: TRBJ2-7
v_gene: TRBV4-2
CDR3nt: TGTGCCAGCAGCCAAAGGACAGGGTTCTACGAGCAGTACTTC
CDR3aa: CASSQRTGFYEQYF

abundance: NA
d_gene: TRBD1
j_gene: TRBJ1-1
v_gene: TRBV5-1
CDR3nt: TGCGCCAGCAGCTTGGGAATCGGGACAGGGTCGGGGACTGAAGCTTTCTTT
CDR3aa: CASSLGIGTGSGTEAFF

abundance: NA
d_gene: NA
j_gene: TRBJ1-1
v_gene: TRBV30
CDR3nt: TGTGCCTGGAGTGTAGTGCCTCCGAACACTGAAGCTTTCTTT
CDR3aa: CAWSVVPPNTEAFF

abundance: NA
d_gene: NA
j_gene: TRBJ2-2
v_gene: TRBV4-2
CDR3nt: TGTGCCAGCAGCCAAGATTTGCGTTGGCCGAACACCGGGGAGCTGTTTTTT
CDR3aa: CASSQDLRWPNTGELFF

abundance: few
d_gene: TRBD1
j_gene: TRBJ1-4
v_gene: TRBV4-2
CDR3nt: TGTGCCAGCAGCATGGGGACAGGGGGAATTGGGAAACTGTTTTTT
CDR3aa: CASSMGTGGIGKLFF

abundance: NA
d_gene: NA
j_gene: TRBJ1-1
v_gene: TRBV29-1
CDR3nt: TGCAGCGTCCTAGGAGAGATCGGGGGGCGGCGGGCTTTCTTT
CDR3aa: CSVLGEIGGRRAFF

abundance: NA
d_gene: NA
j_gene: TRBJ1-1
v_gene: TRBV30
CDR3nt: TGTGCCTGGAGTGTAGGACGGAACACTGAAGCTTTCTTT
CDR3aa: CAWSVGRNTEAFF

abundance: NA
d_gene: NA
j_gene: TRBJ1-3
v_gene: TRBV4-1
CDR3nt: TGCGCCAGCAGCCCCGGGCAGGGAACCGGGAACACCATATATTTT
CDR3aa: CASSPGQGTGNTIYF

abundance: NA
d_gene: NA
j_gene: TRBJ2-2
v_gene: TRBV2
CDR3nt: TGTGCCAGCAGTGACTCCGGGGAGCTGTTTTTT
CDR3aa: CASSDSGELFF

abundance: NA
d_gene: TRBD1
j_gene: TRBJ1-4
v_gene: TRBV29-1
CDR3nt: TGCAGCGTTGAACCAGGGGGAGGTGAAAAACTGTTTTTT
CDR3aa: CSVEPGGGEKLFF

abundance: few
d_gene: NA
j_gene: TRBJ1-4
v_gene: TRBV5-4
CDR3nt: TGTGCCAGCAGCTTGGTGGGGAGGGGAACTGAAAAACTGTTTTTT
CDR3aa: CASSLVGRGTEKLFF

abundance: NA
d_gene: NA
j_gene: TRBJ1-2
v_gene: TRBV4-3
CDR3nt: TGCGCCAGCAGCCAAGGACTGGACAACCCACATGGCTACACCTTC
CDR3aa: CASSQGLDNPHGYTF

abundance: NA
d_gene: TRBD2
j_gene: TRBJ2-5
v_gene: TRBV6-6
CDR3nt: TGTGCCTCCGCACGGGGCGGGGGAGAGACCCAGTACTTC
CDR3aa: CASARGGGETQYF

abundance: NA
d_gene: NA
j_gene: TRBJ2-3
v_gene: TRBV30
CDR3nt: TGTGCCTGGACAGCGGCAGATACGCAGTATTTT
CDR3aa: CAWTAADTQYF

abundance: NA
d_gene: NA
j_gene: TRBJ1-2
v_gene: TRBV7-2
CDR3nt: TGTGCCAGCAGCTTTCGGGGGGACTATCGCTACACCTTC
CDR3aa: CASSFRGDYRYTF

abundance: NA
d_gene: NA
j_gene: TRBJ2-5
v_gene: TRBV7-2
CDR3nt: TGTGCCAGCAGCTCCAGACAGACCCAAGAGACCCAGTACTTC
CDR3aa: CASSSRQTQETQYF

abundance: NA
d_gene: TRBD1
j_gene: TRBJ1-1
v_gene: TRBV29-1
CDR3nt: TGCAGCGCCAGACAGGGGGGCGGGGGCACTGAAGCTTTCTTT
CDR3aa: CSARQGGGGTEAFF

abundance: NA
d_gene: NA
j_gene: TRBJ1-5
v_gene: TRBV4-1
CDR3nt: TGCGCCAGCAGCCAACTACAGGGACGGACCAATCAGCCCCAGCATTTT
CDR3aa: CASSQLQGRTNQPQHF

abundance: NA
d_gene: NA
j_gene: TRBJ2-3
v_gene: TRBV6-5
CDR3nt: TGTGCCAGCAGTCACCGTGATACGCAGTATTTT
CDR3aa: CASSHRDTQYF

abundance: few
d_gene: NA
j_gene: TRBJ1-1
v_gene: TRBV19
CDR3nt: TGTGCCATCGCTTCAGAGAGGTCGGGAGAAGCTTTCTTT
CDR3aa: CAIASERSGEAFF

abundance: NA
d_gene: TRBD2
j_gene: TRBJ2-3
v_gene: TRBV30
CDR3nt: TGTGCCTCGACTTGGACTAGCGGCACAGATACGCAGTATTTT
CDR3aa: CASTWTSGTDTQYF

abundance: NA
d_gene: NA
j_gene: TRBJ1-1
v_gene: TRBV6-5
CDR3nt: TGTGCCAGCAGTTACTCGATAACGGGGAATGAAGCTTTCTTT
CDR3aa: CASSYSITGNEAFF

abundance: NA
d_gene: TRBD1
j_gene: TRBJ1-2
v_gene: TRBV4-3
CDR3nt: TGCGCCAGCAGCCAAGTCGGACAGGGCGGTTATGGCTACACCTTC
CDR3aa: CASSQVGQGGYGYTF

abundance: few
d_gene: TRBD1
j_gene: TRBJ1-1
v_gene: TRBV29-1
CDR3nt: TGCAGCGTTGAGGGGGCAGGGGGTGAAGCTTTCTTT
CDR3aa: CSVEGAGGEAFF

abundance: NA
d_gene: NA
j_gene: TRBJ2-1
v_gene: TRBV2
CDR3nt: TGTGCCAGCAGTGGGACAGTTGTCCTGAATGAGCAGTTCTTC
CDR3aa: CASSGTVVLNEQFF

abundance: few
d_gene: NA
j_gene: TRBJ2-5
v_gene: TRBV30
CDR3nt: TGTGCCTGGAGCTATTGGACAGAAGAGACCCAGTACTTC
CDR3aa: CAWSYWTEETQYF

abundance: NA
d_gene: NA
j_gene: TRBJ1-5
v_gene: TRBV4-1
CDR3nt: TGCGCCAGCAGCCAAGATACCCCGAGGGATCAGCCCCAGCATTTT
CDR3aa: CASSQDTPRDQPQHF

abundance: NA
d_gene: NA
j_gene: TRBJ2-3
v_gene: TRBV20-1
CDR3nt: TGCAGTGCTAGGGTCGGAGATACGCAGTATTTT
CDR3aa: CSARVGDTQYF

abundance: NA
d_gene: NA
j_gene: TRBJ2-2
v_gene: TRBV15
CDR3nt: TGTGCCACCAGCAGAGATTATGGGGTAGGCACCGGGGAGCTGTTTTTT
CDR3aa: CATSRDYGVGTGELFF

abundance: NA
d_gene: TRBD1
j_gene: TRBJ2-2
v_gene: TRBV10-3
CDR3nt: TGTGCCATCAGGGGACAGGCGAACACCGGGGAGCTGTTTTTT
CDR3aa: CAIRGQANTGELFF